Presented here are 13 T cell receptor beta chains from one specimen sequenced in a study of cytomegalovirus exposure and HLA in healthy donors. The PCR ran on 60 Vbeta and 13 Jbeta primers. Assay used: immunoSEQ multiplex PCR; TCRdb lists only in-frame clones, some missing. Here the sample spans approximately 92,000 clones, 81% being singletons. Sequencing input: PBMCs. The receptors derive from a woman in her 70s in good health and CMV-seropositive.

The table lists this clone with a count of one. V and J are TRBV7-2 and TRBJ2-5, with 9 nucleotides matching TRBD1. The J segment lost 6 bases and the V segment lost 1 base, leaving 12 bases of the junction unmatched. Germline V gene data show CDR1 as SGHTA and CDR2 as FQGNSA. This CDR3 comprises 17 residues. The CDR3 sequence is CASSLGVTGGEGKTQYF. The CDR3, as DNA: TGTGCCAGCAGCTTAGGGGTAACAGGGGGCGAGGGTAAGACCCAGTACTTC.

The chain recombines TRBV11-3 with TRBJ2-7, with 8 bases identical to TRBD1. The germline gives CDR1 SGHNT, CDR2 YENEEA. The CDR3 length is 16 residues. After removal of 5 bases from V and 3 bases from J, the junction contained 12 bases not matched to a gene. The CDR3 loop is CASSQTSQGARYEQYF. The DNA of the CDR3 is TGTGCCAGCAGCCAAACATCCCAGGGGGCGCGCTACGAGCAGTACTTC.

This clone was counted a few times. V usage is TRBV5-4 and J usage is TRBJ2-7, with D tentatively TRBD2 (5 bases). The CDR3 sequence is 16 residues long. V gave up 3 bases and J gave up 0 bases, with 16 bases separating them. The germline V gene has CDR1 SGHNT and CDR2 YYREEE (reference sequence). CDR3: CASSSSSGSGSYEQYF. The CDR3 coding sequence is TGTGCCAGCAGCTCTTCATCGGGGAGTGGCTCCTACGAGCAGTACTTC.

This rearrangement joins TRBV5-4 to TRBJ2-6; 8 nucleotides align to TRBD1. This CDR3 has 16 residues. The germline V gene has CDR1 SGHNT and CDR2 YYREEE (reference sequence). J gave up 0 bases and V 6 bases, and 5 bases lay outside the gene matches. The CDR3 nucleotides read TGTGCCAGCACCGGGGACAGGCCCTCTGGGGCCAACGTCCTGACTTTC. It encodes CASTGDRPSGANVLTF. Filled out from reference TRBV5-4 and TRBJ2-6, the complete variable domain reads ETGVTQSPTHLIKTRGQQVTLRCSSQSGHNTVSWYQQALGQGPQFIFQYYREEENGRGNFPPRFSGLQFPNYSSELNVNALELDDSALYLCASTGDRPSGANVLTFGAGSRLTVL.

This sequence joins TRBV6-1 and TRBJ2-3; 10 nucleotides match TRBD1. Germline assignment: CDR1 MNHNS and CDR2 SASEGT. The trim removed 4 bases at V and 0 bases at J, leaving 1 base unmatched. The CDR3 runs 15 residues. The CDR3 coding sequence is TGTGCCAGCAGTGGACAGGGGGCTAGCACAGATACGCAGTATTTT. Its protein is CASSGQGASTDTQYF.

This clone was picked up one time. The chain has TRBV6-5 and TRBJ2-3; TRBD2 matches 8 bases. The CDR3 spans 16 residues. Germline values: CDR1 MNHEY, CDR2 SVGAGI. The V gene end was trimmed by 2 bases and the J gene end by 3 bases; junction bases not matched to a gene: 7. CDR3 coding DNA: TGTGCCAGCAGTTACGAGAGCGGGAGTATAACAGATACGCAGTATTTT. Translated, it gives CASSYESGSITDTQYF.

The J gene is TRBJ2-1, the V gene TRBV5-1, with D hard to call. This CDR3 contains 15 residues. The V and J ends lost 0 bases and 4 bases respectively, with 11 bases between them. CDR1 is SGHRS, CDR2 YFSETQ, per germline. The DNA of the CDR3 is TGCGCCAGCAGCTTGGCCGGTAACCGATACAATGAGCAGTTCTTC. Amino acids: CASSLAGNRYNEQFF.

This clone has more than one count but fewer than ten. The chain employs TRBV7-9 and TRBJ2-7, with D maybe TRBD2 (6 bases). Germline lookup yields CDR1 SEHNR and CDR2 FQNEAQ (reference sequence). Trimming pared 5 bases from V and 2 bases from J, leaving 19 bases between. CDR3 length: 16 residues. In DNA form, the CDR3 reads TGTGCCAGCAGCACACCTTTCGGGGACTTGGCCTACGAGCAGTACTTC. Translating it yields CASSTPFGDLAYEQYF.

Worth noting for this clone: Its ends do not fully match the called genes, so a read error is possible. V and J are TRBV13 and TRBJ1-1; D might be TRBD1 (5 bases). There are 15 residues in the CDR3. CDR1 and CDR2 from the germline V gene are PRHDT and FYEKMQ (reference sequence). The CDR3 sequence: CVSSPPGLMNTEAFF. CDR3 nucleotide sequence: TGTGTCAGCAGCCCCCCAGGGCTCATGAACACTGAAGCTTTCTTT.

The chain is built from TRBV15 and TRBJ1-3; 11 bases agree with TRBD1. The CDR3 is 15 residues long. Germline V lookup: CDR1 LNHNV, CDR2 YYDKDF (reference sequence). With 3 bases clipped from V and 2 bases from J, the junction kept 0 bases outside the gene matches. CDR3 amino acids: CATSRDRGPGNTIYF. DNA for the CDR3: TGTGCCACCAGCAGGGACAGGGGGCCTGGAAACACCATATATTTT.

The V call is TRBV18, the J call TRBJ2-3; weak D call: TRBD1 (6 bases). V was shortened by 3 bases and J by 3 bases, with 13 bases between the two germline ends. The CDR3 loop spans 15 amino acids. In germline, CDR1 is KGHSH, CDR2 LQKENI. CDR3 sequence reads: CASSPTQGSTDTQYF. DNA of the CDR3: TGTGCCAGCTCACCTACGCAGGGGAGTACAGATACGCAGTATTTT. The complete variable domain, with remaining parts taken from reference TRBV18 and TRBJ2-3, reads NAGVMQNPRHLVRRRGQEARLRCSPMKGHSHVYWYRQLPEEGLKFMVYLQKENIIDESGMPKERFSAEFPKEGPSILRIQQVVRGDSAAYFCASSPTQGSTDTQYFGPGTRLTVL.

A few counts support this clone. The chain links TRBV4-1 to TRBJ2-5; 7 bases map to TRBD1. The better agreement between TRBJ2-7 and the DNA end casts doubt on the J call. CDR1 and CDR2 from the germline V gene are MGHRA and YSYEKL. This CDR3 comprises 13 residues. For the CDR3, the DNA is TGCGCCAGCAGCCAAGGGACAGGCTACGAGCAGTACTTC. Its protein product is CASSQGTGYEQYF.

The V and J genes are TRBV5-4 and TRBJ1-1, with 7 bases fitting TRBD1. The ends lost 4 bases at V and 3 bases at J; junction bases unmatched: 18. The CDR3 spans 18 residues. The V gene's germline CDR1 is SGHNT and CDR2 YYREEE (reference sequence). The CDR3 sequence: CASSARQGKEGLDTEAFF. Written as DNA, the CDR3 is TGTGCCAGCAGCGCCCGACAGGGAAAGGAGGGGTTGGACACTGAAGCTTTCTTT. Complete variable domain (other parts from reference TRBV5-4 and TRBJ1-1): ETGVTQSPTHLIKTRGQQVTLRCSSQSGHNTVSWYQQALGQGPQFIFQYYREEENGRGNFPPRFSGLQFPNYSSELNVNALELDDSALYLCASSARQGKEGLDTEAFFGQGTRLTVV.